The clone carrying this TCR beta chain has a count of ten or more. The antigen is unknown. Trimming cost V 2 bases and J 4 bases, with 15 bases left between them. This CDR3 contains 16 residues. Germline V gives CDR1 MGHRA, CDR2 YSYEKL. The data stem from a study of glioma-infiltrating T cells. Whole-study results and caveats: Non-neoplastic patients had below-expected tissue-blood divergence, while all gliomas exceeded expectation. Only very few CDR3 sequences appeared in both tissue and blood.

Using RNA template, CDR3s of TCR alpha and beta were amplified with iRepertoire arm-PCR. For one-step reverse transcription and amplification, about 85-400 ng of tissue mRNA or PBMC total RNA was used. TCRdb re-called the multiplex PCR reads with MiXCR, one entry per CDR3 protein. The repertoire holds approximately 110,000 distinct CDR3 sequences, with 20% to 25% as singletons. The chain is built from TRBV4-1 and TRBJ2-1; maybe TRBD2 (6 bases). The clonotype originates from a human donor with low-grade glioma or glioblastoma, undergoing nonglioma brain surgery, or in good health (not recorded which). Sequences were obtained from glioma tissue, nonneoplastic brain tissue, or PBMCs (not recorded which). DNA of the CDR3: TGCGCCAGCAGCCAATGGTGGGGCGGGGATTACAATGAGCAGTTCTTC. This encodes CASSQWWGGDYNEQFF.